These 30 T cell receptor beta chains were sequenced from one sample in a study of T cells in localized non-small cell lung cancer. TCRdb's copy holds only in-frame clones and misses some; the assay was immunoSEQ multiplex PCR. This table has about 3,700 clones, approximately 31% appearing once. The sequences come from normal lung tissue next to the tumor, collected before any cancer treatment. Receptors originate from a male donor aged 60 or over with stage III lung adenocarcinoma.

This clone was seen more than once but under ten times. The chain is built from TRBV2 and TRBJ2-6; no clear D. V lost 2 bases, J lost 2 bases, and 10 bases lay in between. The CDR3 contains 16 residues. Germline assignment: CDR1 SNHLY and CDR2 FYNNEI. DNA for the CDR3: TGTGCCAGCAGTGAACGGTGGGCCCCTGGGGCCAACGTCCTGACTTTC. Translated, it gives CASSERWAPGANVLTF.

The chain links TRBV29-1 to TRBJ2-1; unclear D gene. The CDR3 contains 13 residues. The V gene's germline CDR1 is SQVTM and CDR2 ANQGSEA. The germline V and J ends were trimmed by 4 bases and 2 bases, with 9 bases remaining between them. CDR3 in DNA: TGCAGCGTTGGCGTTCCCCCCTACAATGAGCAGTTCTTC. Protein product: CSVGVPPYNEQFF.

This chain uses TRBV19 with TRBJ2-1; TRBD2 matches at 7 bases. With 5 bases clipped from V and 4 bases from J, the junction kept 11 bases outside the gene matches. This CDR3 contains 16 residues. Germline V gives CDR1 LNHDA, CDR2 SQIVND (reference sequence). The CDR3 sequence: CASSLTGGPKYNEQFF. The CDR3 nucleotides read TGTGCCAGTAGTTTGACGGGAGGCCCCAAATACAATGAGCAGTTCTTC.

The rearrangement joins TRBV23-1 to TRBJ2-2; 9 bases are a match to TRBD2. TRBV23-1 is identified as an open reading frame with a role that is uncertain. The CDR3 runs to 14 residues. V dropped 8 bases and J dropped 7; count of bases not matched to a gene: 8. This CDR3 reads CASRVAGVGGELFF. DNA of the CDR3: TGCGCCAGCCGGGTAGCGGGAGTAGGCGGGGAGCTGTTTTTT.

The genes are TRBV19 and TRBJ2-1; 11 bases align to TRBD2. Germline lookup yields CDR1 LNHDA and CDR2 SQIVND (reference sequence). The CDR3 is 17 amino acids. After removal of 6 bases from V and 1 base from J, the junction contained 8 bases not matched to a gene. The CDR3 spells CASRKLAGAPSYNEQFF. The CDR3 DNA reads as TGTGCCAGTAGAAAACTAGCGGGAGCGCCTTCCTACAATGAGCAGTTCTTC.

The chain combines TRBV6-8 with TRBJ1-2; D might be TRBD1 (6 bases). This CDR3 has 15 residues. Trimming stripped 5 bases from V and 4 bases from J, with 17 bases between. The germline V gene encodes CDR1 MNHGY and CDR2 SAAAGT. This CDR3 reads CASSVEGGEGYGYTF. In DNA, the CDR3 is TGTGCCAGCAGTGTAGAGGGGGGTGAGGGCTATGGCTACACCTTC.

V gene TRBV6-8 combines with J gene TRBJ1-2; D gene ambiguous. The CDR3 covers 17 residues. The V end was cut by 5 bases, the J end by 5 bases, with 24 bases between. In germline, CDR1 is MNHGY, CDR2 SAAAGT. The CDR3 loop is CASSPNLAGWVPYGYTF. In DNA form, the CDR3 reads TGTGCCAGCAGTCCCAATCTGGCAGGTTGGGTACCGTATGGCTACACCTTC.

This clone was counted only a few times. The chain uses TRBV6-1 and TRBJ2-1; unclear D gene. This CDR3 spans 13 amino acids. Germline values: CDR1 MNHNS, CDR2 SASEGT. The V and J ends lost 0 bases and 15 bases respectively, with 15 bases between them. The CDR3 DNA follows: TGTGCCAGCAGTGAAGCTCGAGGCGGCTTAAGGTTCTTC. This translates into CASSEARGGLRFF.

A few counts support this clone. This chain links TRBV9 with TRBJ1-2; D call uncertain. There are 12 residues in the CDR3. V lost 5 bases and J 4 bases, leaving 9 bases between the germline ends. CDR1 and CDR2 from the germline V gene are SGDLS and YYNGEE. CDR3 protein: CASSESLYGYTF. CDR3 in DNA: TGTGCCAGCAGTGAGTCGCTCTATGGCTACACCTTC.

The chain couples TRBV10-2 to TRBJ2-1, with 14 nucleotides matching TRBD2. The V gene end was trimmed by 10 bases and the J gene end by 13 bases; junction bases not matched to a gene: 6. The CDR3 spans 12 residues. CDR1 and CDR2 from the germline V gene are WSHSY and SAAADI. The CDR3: CATRTSGGTQFF. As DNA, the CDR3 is TGCGCCACCAGGACTAGCGGGGGGACCCAGTTCTTC.

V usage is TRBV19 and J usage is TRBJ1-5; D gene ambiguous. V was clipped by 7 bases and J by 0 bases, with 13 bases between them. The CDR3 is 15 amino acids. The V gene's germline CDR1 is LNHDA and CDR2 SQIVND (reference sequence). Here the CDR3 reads CASNRGQDSNQPQHF. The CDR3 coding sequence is TGTGCCAGTAACCGAGGGCAGGATAGCAATCAGCCCCAGCATTTT.

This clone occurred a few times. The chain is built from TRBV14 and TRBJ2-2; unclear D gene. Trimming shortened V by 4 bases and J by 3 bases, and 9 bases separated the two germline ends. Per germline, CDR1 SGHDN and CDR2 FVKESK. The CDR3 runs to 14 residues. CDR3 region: CASSPVRDTGELFF. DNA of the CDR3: TGTGCCAGCAGCCCCGTGAGAGACACCGGGGAGCTGTTTTTT.

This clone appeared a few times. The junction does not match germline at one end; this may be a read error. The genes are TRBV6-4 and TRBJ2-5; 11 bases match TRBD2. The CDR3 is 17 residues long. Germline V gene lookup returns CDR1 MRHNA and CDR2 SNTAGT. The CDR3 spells CAISESKLAGVFETQYF. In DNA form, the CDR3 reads TGTGCCATCAGTGAGTCGAAACTAGCGGGAGTGTTCGAGACCCAGTACTTC.

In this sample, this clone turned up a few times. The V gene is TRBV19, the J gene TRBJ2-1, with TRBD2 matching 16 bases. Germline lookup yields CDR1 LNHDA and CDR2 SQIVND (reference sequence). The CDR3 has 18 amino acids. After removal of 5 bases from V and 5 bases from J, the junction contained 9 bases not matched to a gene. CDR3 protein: CASSGGLAGGRLDNEQFF. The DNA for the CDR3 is TGTGCCAGTAGTGGGGGACTAGCGGGAGGGCGGCTAGACAATGAGCAGTTCTTC.

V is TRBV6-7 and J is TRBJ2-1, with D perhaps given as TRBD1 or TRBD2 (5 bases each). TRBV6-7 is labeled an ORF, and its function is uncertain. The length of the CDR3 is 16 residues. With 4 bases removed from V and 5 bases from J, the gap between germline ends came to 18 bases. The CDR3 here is CASSSPGTSVHNEQFF. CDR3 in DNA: TGTGCCAGCAGTTCCCCCGGGACCTCCGTGCACAATGAGCAGTTCTTC.

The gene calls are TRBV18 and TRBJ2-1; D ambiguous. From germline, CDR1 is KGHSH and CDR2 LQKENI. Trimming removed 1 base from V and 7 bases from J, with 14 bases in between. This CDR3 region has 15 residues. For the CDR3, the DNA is TGTGCCAGCTCACCACTAGACAAGACCATGAATGAGCAGTTCTTC. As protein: CASSPLDKTMNEQFF. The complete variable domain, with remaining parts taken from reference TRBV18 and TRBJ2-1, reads NAGVMQNPRHLVRRRGQEARLRCSPMKGHSHVYWYRQLPEEGLKFMVYLQKENIIDESGMPKERFSAEFPKEGPSILRIQQVVRGDSAAYFCASSPLDKTMNEQFFGPGTRLTVL.

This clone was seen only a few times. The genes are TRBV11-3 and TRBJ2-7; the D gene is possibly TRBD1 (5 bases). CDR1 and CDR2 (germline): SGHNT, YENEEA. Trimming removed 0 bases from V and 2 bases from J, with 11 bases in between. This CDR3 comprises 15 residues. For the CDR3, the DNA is TGTGCCAGCAGCTTAGATAGGTCAGGGACCTACGAGCAGTACTTC. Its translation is CASSLDRSGTYEQYF.

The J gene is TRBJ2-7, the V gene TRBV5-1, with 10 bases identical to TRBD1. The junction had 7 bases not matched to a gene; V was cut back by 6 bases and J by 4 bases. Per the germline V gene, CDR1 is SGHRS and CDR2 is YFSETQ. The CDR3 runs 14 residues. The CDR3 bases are TGCGCCAGCACCGAAGGGACAGGGGCATACGAGCAGTACTTC. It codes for CASTEGTGAYEQYF.

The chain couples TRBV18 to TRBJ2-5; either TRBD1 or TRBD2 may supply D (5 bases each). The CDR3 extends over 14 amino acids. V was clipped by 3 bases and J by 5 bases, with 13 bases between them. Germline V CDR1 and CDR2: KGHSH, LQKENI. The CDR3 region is CASSPGRRRETQYF. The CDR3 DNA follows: TGTGCCAGCTCACCGGGACGGCGTCGGGAGACCCAGTACTTC.

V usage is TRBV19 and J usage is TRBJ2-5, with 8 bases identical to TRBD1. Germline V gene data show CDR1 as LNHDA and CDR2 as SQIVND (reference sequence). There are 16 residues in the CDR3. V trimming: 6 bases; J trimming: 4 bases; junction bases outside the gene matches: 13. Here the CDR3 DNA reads TGTGCCAGTAGCCGAACCGGGCAGGGGGCTGGAGAGACCCAGTACTTC. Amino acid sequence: CASSRTGQGAGETQYF. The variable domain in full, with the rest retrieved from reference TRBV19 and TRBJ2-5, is DGGITQSPKYLFRKEGQNVTLSCEQNLNHDAMYWYRQDPGQGLRLIYYSQIVNDFQKGDIAEGYSVSREKKESFPLTVTSAQKNPTAFYLCASSRTGQGAGETQYFGPGTRLLVL.

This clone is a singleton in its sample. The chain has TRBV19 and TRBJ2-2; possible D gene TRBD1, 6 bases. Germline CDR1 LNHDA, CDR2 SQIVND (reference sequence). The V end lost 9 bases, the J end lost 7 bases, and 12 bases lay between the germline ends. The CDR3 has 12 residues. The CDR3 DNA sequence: TGTGCCAGCCAGGGGCGCCACGGGGAGCTGTTTTTT. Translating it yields CASQGRHGELFF.

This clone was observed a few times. CDR3 protein: CASSNRAMNTEAFF. The CDR3 DNA follows: TGTGCCAGTAGCAACAGGGCAATGAACACTGAAGCTTTCTTT. The V gene is TRBV19, the J gene TRBJ1-1, with D perhaps TRBD1 (6 bases). Germline V gives CDR1 LNHDA, CDR2 SQIVND (reference sequence). The CDR3 is 14 amino acids. The V end was cut by 6 bases, the J end by 0 bases, with 11 bases between.

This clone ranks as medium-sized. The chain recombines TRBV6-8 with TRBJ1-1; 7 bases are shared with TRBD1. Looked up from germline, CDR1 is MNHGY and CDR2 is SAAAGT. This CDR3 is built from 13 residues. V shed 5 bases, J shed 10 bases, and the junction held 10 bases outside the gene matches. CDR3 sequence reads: CASSETLQGRAFF. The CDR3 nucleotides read TGTGCCAGCAGTGAGACCCTACAGGGGAGAGCTTTCTTT.

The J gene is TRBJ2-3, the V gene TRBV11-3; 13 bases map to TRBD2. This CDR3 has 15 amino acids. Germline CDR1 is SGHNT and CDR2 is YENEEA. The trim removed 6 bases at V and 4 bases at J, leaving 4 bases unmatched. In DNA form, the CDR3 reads TGTGCCAGCAGTCGACTAGCGGGAGGCCCAGATACGCAGTATTTT. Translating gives CASSRLAGGPDTQYF.

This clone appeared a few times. The CDR3 bases are TGTGCCATCAGTGAGGGACAGAGCAATCAGCCCCAGCATTTT. It yields the protein CAISEGQSNQPQHF. V usage is TRBV10-3 and J usage is TRBJ1-5; D is perhaps TRBD1 (6 bases). From germline, CDR1 is ENHRY and CDR2 SYGVKD. V was cut by 2 bases and J by 1 base, with 6 bases left in between. This CDR3 is built from 14 residues.

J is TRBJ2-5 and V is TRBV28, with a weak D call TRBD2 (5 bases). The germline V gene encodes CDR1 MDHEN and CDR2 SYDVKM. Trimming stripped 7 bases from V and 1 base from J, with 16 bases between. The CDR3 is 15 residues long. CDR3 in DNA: TGTGCCAGCACCCCCTCGATCGGGGTCCAAGAGACCCAGTACTTC. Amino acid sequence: CASTPSIGVQETQYF.

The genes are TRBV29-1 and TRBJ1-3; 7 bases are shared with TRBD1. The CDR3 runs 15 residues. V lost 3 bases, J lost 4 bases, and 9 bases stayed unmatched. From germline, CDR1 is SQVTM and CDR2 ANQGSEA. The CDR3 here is CSVEGPTGYGNTIYF. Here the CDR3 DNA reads TGCAGCGTTGAGGGCCCGACAGGGTACGGAAACACCATATATTTT.

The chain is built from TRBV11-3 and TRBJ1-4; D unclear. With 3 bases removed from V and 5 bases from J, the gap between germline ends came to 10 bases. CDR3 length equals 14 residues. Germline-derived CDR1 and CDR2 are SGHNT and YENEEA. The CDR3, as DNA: TGTGCCAGCAGCTTCAGAGGAGGGAATGAAAAACTGTTTTTT. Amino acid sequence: CASSFRGGNEKLFF.

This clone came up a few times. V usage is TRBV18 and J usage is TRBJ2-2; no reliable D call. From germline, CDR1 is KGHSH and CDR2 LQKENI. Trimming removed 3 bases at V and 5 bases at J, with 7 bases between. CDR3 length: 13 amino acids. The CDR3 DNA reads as TGTGCCAGCTCACCTACTCTGACCGGGGAGCTGTTTTTT. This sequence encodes CASSPTLTGELFF.

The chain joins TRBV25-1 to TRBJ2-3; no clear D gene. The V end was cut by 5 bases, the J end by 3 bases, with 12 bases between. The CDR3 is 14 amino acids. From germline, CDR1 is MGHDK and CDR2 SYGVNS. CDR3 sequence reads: CASSYTWSTDTQYF. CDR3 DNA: TGTGCCAGCAGTTATACCTGGAGTACAGATACGCAGTATTTT.